The clone carrying this T cell receptor beta chain was counted between two and nine times. The CDR3 runs 15 residues. From germline, CDR1 is MNHEY and CDR2 SVGAGI. V was shortened by 2 bases and J by 5 bases, with 15 bases between the two germline ends. The record originates from a study of Graves' ophthalmopathy and Graves' hyperthyroidism. RNA transcripts were the source from which TCR beta CDR3 regions were amplified. Second-round multiplex PCR came after first-round RT-PCR with HTBI primers. MiXCR was run by TCRdb on the multiplex PCR reads, yielding one entry per CDR3 protein. The sample has about 400,000 distinct CDR3 sequences; roughly 18% are singletons.

The specimen was peripheral blood. The chain uses TRBV6-5 and TRBJ2-5; D perhaps matches TRBD2 (6 bases). This clonotype was sampled from a woman aged 18-35 years with Graves' ophthalmopathy. CDR3 sequence reads: CASSYGGSGKETQYF. The CDR3 DNA reads as TGTGCCAGCAGTTACGGAGGGTCTGGGAAGGAGACCCAGTACTTC.